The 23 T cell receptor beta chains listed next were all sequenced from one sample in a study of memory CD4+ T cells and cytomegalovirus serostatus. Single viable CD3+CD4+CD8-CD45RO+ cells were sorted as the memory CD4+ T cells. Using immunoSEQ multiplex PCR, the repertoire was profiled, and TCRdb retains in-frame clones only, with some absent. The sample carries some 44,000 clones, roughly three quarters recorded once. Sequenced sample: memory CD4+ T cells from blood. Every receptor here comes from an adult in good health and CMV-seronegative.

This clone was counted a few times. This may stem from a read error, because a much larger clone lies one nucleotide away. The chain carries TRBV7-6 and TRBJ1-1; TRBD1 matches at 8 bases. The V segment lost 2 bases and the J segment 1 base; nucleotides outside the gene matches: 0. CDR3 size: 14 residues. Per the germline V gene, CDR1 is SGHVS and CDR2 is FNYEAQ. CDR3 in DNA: TGTGCCAGCAGCTTACAGGGGGCGAACACTGAAGCTTTCTTT. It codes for CASSLQGANTEAFF.

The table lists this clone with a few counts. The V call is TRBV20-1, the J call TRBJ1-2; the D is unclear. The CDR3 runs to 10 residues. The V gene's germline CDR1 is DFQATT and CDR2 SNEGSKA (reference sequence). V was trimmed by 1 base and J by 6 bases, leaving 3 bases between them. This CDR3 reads CSARVNGYTF. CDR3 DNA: TGCAGTGCTAGAGTAAATGGCTACACCTTC.

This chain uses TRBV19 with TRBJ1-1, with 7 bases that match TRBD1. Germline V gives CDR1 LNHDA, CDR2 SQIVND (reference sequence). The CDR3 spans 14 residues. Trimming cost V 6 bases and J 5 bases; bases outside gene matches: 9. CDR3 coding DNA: TGTGCCAGTAGAAAGGACAGGCAGGTGACTGAAGCTTTCTTT. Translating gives CASRKDRQVTEAFF.

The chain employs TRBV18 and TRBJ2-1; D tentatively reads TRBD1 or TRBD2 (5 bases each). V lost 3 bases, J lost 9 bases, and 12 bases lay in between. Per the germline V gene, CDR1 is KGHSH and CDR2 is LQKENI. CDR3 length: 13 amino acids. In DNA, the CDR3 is TGTGCCAGCTCACCCGGGGCATTGAGTGAGCAGTTCTTC. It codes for CASSPGALSEQFF.

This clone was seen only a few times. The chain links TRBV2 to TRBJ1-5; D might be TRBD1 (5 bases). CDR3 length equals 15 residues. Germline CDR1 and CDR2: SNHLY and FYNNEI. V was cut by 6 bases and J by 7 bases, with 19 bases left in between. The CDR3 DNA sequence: TGTGCCAGCAGCGCAGCGGGCGGTGGGGGGCAGCCCCAGCATTTT. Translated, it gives CASSAAGGGGQPQHF.

CDR3 sequence reads: CASSLASGVENEQFF. The DNA for the CDR3 is TGTGCCAGCAGCTTGGCTAGCGGGGTGGAGAATGAGCAGTTCTTC. V and J are TRBV5-4 and TRBJ2-1; 9 positions agree with TRBD2. The CDR3 has 15 residues. CDR1 and CDR2 from the germline V gene are SGHNT and YYREEE (reference sequence). The V and J ends lost 0 bases and 7 bases, in that order; junction bases with no gene match: 5. The entire variable domain, with the rest obtained from reference TRBV5-4 and TRBJ2-1, is as follows: ETGVTQSPTHLIKTRGQQVTLRCSSQSGHNTVSWYQQALGQGPQFIFQYYREEENGRGNFPPRFSGLQFPNYSSELNVNALELDDSALYLCASSLASGVENEQFFGPGTRLTVL.

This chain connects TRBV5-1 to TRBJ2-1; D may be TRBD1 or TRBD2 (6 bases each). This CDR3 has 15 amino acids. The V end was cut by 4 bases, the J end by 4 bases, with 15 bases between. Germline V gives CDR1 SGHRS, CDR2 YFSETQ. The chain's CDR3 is CASSLEGGLYNEQFF. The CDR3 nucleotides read TGCGCCAGCAGCCTGGAAGGGGGGCTTTACAATGAGCAGTTCTTC.

The CDR3 nucleotides are TGTGCCAGCAGCTGGGGACTCATGAACACCGGGGAGCTGTTTTTT. Amino acid sequence: CASSWGLMNTGELFF. The chain combines TRBV5-4 with TRBJ2-2; possible D gene TRBD2, 6 bases. The germline gives CDR1 SGHNT, CDR2 YYREEE (reference sequence). The CDR3 consists of 15 residues. V was cut by 3 bases and J by 1 base, with 10 bases left in between.

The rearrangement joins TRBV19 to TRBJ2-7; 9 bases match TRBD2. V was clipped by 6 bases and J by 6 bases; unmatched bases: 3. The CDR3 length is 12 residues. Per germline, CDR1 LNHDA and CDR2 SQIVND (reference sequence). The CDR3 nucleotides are TGTGCCAGTAGGACTAGCGGAGGCGAGCAGTACTTC. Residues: CASRTSGGEQYF.

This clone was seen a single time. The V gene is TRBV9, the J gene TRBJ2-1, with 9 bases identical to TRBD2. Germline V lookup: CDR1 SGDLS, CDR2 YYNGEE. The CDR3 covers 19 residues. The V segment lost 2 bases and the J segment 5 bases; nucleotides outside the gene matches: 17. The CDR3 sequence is CASSVYPLRASGVNNEQFF. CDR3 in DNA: TGTGCCAGCAGCGTCTACCCTCTACGGGCTAGCGGGGTCAACAATGAGCAGTTCTTC.

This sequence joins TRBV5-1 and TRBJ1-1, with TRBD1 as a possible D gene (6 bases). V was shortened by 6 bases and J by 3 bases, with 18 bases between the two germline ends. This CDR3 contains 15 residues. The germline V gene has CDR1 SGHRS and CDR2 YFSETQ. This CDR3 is CASTIQGGVYTEAFF. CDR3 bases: TGCGCCAGCACCATCCAAGGGGGGGTTTACACTGAAGCTTTCTTT. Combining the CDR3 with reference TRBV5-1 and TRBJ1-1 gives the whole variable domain KAGVTQTPRYLIKTRGQQVTLSCSPISGHRSVSWYQQTPGQGLQFLFEYFSETQRNKGNFPGRFSGRQFSNSRSEMNVSTLELGDSALYLCASTIQGGVYTEAFFGQGTRLTVV.

The CDR3 loop reads CASSPTGTYTEAFF. In DNA form, the CDR3 reads TGTGCCAGCAGCCCTACAGGGACGTACACTGAAGCTTTCTTT. The rearrangement joins TRBV7-6 to TRBJ1-1, with D possibly matching TRBD1 (6 bases). The germline gives CDR1 SGHVS, CDR2 FNYEAQ. The CDR3 has 14 residues. The V gene lost 5 bases and the J gene lost 3 bases, with 13 bases spanning the gap.

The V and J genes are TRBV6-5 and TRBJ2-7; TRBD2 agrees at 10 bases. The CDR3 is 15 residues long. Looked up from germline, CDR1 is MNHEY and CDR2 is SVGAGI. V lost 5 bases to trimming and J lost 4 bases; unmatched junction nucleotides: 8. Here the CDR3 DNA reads TGTGCCAGCAGTCCCTGGGCTAGCGGGGGTTACGAGCAGTACTTC. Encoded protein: CASSPWASGGYEQYF.

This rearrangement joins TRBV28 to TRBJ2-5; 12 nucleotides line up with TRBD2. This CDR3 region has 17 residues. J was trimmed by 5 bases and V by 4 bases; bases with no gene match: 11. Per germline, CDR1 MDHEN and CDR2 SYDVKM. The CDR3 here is CASSSNLAGGQRETQYF. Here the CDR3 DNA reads TGTGCCAGCAGTTCGAACCTAGCGGGGGGGCAAAGGGAGACCCAGTACTTC.

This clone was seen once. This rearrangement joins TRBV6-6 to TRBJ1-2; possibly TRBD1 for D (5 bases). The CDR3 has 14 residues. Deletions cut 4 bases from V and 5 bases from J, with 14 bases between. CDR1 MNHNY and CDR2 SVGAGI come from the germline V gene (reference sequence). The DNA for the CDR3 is TGTGCCAGCAGTTCCCAGGGCGGGGTATATGGCTACACCTTC. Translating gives CASSSQGGVYGYTF.

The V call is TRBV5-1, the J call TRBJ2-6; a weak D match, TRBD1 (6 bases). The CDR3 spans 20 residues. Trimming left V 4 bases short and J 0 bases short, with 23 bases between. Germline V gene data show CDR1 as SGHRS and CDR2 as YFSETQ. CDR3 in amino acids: CASSPRPSGTTASGANVLTF. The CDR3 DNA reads TGCGCCAGCAGCCCCAGGCCATCCGGGACAACGGCCTCTGGGGCCAACGTCCTGACTTTC.

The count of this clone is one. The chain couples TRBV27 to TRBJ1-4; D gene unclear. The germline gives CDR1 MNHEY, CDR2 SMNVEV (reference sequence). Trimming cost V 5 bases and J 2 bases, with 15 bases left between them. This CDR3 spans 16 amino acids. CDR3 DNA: TGTGCCAGCAGTCCAGGTCGGGTAGGGACTAATGAAAAACTGTTTTTT. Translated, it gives CASSPGRVGTNEKLFF.

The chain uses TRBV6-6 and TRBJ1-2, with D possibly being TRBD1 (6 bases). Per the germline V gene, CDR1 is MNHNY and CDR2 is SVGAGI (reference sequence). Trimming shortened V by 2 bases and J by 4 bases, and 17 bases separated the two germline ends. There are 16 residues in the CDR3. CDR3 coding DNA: TGTGCCAGCAGTTACCACCCGGGGGCCAGTATCTATGGCTACACCTTC. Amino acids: CASSYHPGASIYGYTF.

The CDR3 here is CASSLLTVNTEAFF. CDR3 DNA sequence: TGTGCCAGCAGCTTATTGACAGTGAACACTGAAGCTTTCTTT. The chain recombines TRBV11-1 with TRBJ1-1; tentative D call: TRBD1 (5 bases). Germline CDR1 and CDR2: SGHAT and FQDESV (reference sequence). CDR3 size: 14 residues. The V end was cut by 2 bases, the J end by 0 bases, with 7 bases between. The full variable domain, its missing parts supplied by reference TRBV11-1 and TRBJ1-1, is EAEVAQSPRYKITEKSQAVAFWCDPISGHATLYWYRQILGQGPELLVQFQDESVVDDSQLPKDRFSAERLKGVDSTLKIQPAELGDSAMYLCASSLLTVNTEAFFGQGTRLTVV.

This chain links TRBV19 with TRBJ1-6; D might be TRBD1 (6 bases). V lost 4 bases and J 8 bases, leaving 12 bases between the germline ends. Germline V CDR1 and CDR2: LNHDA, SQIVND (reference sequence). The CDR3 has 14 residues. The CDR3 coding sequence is TGTGCCAGTAGTACCCACAGGGAGGATTCACCCCTCCACTTT. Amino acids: CASSTHREDSPLHF.

The CDR3 is CASSTNRVRTEAFF. For the CDR3, the DNA is TGTGCCAGTAGTACCAACAGGGTTCGAACTGAAGCTTTCTTT. This sequence joins TRBV19 and TRBJ1-1; tentative D call: TRBD1 (6 bases). The germline CDR1 and CDR2 sequences are LNHDA and SQIVND (reference sequence). This CDR3 spans 14 amino acids. V gave up 4 bases and J gave up 5 bases, with 14 bases separating them.

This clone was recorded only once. The CDR3 sequence is CASSFYGGSGTGELFF. As DNA, the CDR3 is TGTGCCAGCAGCTTCTATGGGGGGAGCGGTACCGGGGAGCTGTTTTTT. The chain employs TRBV5-5 and TRBJ2-2; D perhaps matches TRBD2 (6 bases). Germline assignment: CDR1 SGHKS and CDR2 YYEKEE (reference sequence). This CDR3 is 16 amino acids long. The V end lost 2 bases, the J end lost 5 bases, and 16 bases lay between the germline ends. Based on the CDR3 plus reference TRBV5-5 and TRBJ2-2, the full variable domain is DAGVTQSPTHLIKTRGQQVTLRCSPISGHKSVSWYQQVLGQGPQFIFQYYEKEERGRGNFPDRFSARQFPNYSSELNVNALLLGDSALYLCASSFYGGSGTGELFFGEGSRLTVL.

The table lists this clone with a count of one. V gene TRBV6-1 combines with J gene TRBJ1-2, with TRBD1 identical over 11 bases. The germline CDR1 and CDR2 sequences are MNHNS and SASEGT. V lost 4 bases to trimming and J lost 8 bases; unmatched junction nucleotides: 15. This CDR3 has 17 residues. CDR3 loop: CASSGLGQGGRVDGYTF. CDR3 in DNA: TGTGCCAGCAGTGGTCTGGGACAGGGGGGAAGGGTGGACGGCTACACCTTC.